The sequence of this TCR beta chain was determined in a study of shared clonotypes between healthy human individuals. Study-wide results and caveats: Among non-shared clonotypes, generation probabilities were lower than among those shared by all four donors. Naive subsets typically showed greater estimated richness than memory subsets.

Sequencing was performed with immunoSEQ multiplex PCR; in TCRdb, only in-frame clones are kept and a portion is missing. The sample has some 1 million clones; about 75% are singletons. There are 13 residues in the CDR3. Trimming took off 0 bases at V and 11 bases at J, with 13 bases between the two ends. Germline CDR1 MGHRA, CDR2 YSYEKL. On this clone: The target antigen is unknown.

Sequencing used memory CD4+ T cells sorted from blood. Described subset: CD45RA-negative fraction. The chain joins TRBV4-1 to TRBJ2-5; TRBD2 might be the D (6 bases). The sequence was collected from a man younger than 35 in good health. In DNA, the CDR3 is TGCGCCAGCAGCCAAGACAGGGTTCGGGAGCAGTACTTC. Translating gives CASSQDRVREQYF.